This TCR beta chain derives from a study of blood T cell repertoires in COVID-19. The CDR3 has 14 amino acids. The junction had 6 bases not matched to a gene; V was cut back by 2 bases and J by 5 bases. Germline V gives CDR1 KGHSH, CDR2 LQKENI. Individuals drawn from approximately 22 US areas were about 18 to 100 years old. Exposed enrollees had met someone with a PCR-confirmed or clinician-diagnosed COVID-19 case at some point within the 2 weeks before study entry. In the study's own analysis: Researchers report that nucleated cell counts were estimated from reference gene primer amplification. The data were produced by immunoSEQ multiplex PCR, yet TCRdb's version contains in-frame clones alone and is incomplete. The DNA gave D and trimming, while V, J and clone size come from that table. The sample holds 300,000 to 450,000 clones, roughly 90% seen once.

Sequenced material: PBMCs or T cells enriched from blood (not recorded which). This sequence originates from a woman in her thirties who had been exposed to COVID-19. The V gene is TRBV18, the J gene TRBJ2-7; 7 positions match TRBD1. CDR3 loop: CASSPETGQDEQYF. The CDR3 DNA reads TGTGCCAGCTCACCAGAGACAGGGCAGGACGAGCAGTACTTC.